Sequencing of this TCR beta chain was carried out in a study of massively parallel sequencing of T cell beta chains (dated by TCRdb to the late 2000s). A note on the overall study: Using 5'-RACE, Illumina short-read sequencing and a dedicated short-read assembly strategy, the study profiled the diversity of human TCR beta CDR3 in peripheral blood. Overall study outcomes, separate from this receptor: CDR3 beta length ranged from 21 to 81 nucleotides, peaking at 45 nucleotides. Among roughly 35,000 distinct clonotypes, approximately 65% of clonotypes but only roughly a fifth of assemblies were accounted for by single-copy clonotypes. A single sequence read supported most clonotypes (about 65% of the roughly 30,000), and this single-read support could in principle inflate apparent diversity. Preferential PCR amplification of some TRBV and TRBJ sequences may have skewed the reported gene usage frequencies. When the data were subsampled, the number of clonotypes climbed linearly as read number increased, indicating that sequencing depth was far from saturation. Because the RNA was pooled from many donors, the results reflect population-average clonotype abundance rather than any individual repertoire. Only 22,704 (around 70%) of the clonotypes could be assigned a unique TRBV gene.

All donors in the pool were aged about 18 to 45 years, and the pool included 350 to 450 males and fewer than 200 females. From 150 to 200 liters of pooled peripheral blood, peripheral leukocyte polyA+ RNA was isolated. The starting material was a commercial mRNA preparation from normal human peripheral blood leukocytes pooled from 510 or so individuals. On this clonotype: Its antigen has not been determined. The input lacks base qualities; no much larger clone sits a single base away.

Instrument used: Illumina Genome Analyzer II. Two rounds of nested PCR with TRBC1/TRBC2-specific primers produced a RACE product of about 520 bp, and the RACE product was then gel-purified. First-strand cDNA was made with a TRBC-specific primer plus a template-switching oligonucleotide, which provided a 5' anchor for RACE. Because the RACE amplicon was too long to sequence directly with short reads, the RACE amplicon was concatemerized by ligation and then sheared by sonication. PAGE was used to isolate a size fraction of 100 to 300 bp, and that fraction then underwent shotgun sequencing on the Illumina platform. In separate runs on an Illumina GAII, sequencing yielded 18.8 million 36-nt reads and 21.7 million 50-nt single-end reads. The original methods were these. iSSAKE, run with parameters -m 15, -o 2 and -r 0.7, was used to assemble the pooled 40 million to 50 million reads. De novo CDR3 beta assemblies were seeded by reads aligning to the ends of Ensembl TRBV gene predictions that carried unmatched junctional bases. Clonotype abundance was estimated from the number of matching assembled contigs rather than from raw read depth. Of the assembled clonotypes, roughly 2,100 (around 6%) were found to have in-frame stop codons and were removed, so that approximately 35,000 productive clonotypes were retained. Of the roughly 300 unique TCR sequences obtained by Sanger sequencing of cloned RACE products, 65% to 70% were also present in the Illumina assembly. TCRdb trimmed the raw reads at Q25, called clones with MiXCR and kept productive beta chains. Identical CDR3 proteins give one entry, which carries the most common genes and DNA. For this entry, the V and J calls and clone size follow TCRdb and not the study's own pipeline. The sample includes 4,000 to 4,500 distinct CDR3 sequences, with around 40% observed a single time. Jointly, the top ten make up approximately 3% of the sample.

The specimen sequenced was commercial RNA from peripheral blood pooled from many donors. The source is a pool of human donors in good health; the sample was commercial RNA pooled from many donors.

The DNA sequence reads TGTGCCAGCAGCCCTAGCGGGGGGGCAGGAGATACGCAGTATTTT. The encoded protein is CASSPSGGAGDTQYF. The chain uses TRBV4-2 and TRBJ2-3; 12 of the junction bases match TRBD2. CDR1 and CDR2 are read off the germline V gene as LGHNA and YNFKEQ. From cysteine to phenylalanine, the CDR3 is 15 amino acids long. Solely the CDR3 DNA is kept, with 45 bases framed from the first base. V and J are trimmed by 4 bases and 5 bases, and the gene matches miss 4 bases of the junction.